Sequencing of this TCR beta chain was carried out in a study of T cells after yellow fever vaccination. Points from the study as a whole: Weaker overall, the secondary response nonetheless peaked faster (day 5 versus 15). Reappearance after the booster was observed for most primary-vaccination clones (96% CD4, about 91% CD8). The CD4 and CD8 compartments had a small share of their clonotypes in common.

The CDR3 runs 16 residues. With 0 bases removed from V and 2 bases from J, the gap between germline ends came to 13 bases. Per the germline V gene, CDR1 is DFQATT and CDR2 is SNEGSKA (reference sequence). TCRdb called the 5' RACE reads again in MiXCR, with one record for every CDR3 protein. The sample has some 300,000 distinct CDR3 sequences, 3% to 4.5% seen once. The sample holds a few counts of this clonotype. No antigen is known for it. The TCR comes from a man between 18 and 35 years old who received the YFV17D yellow fever vaccine. The source material was PBMCs, sampled on the day of the yellow fever booster vaccination. The chain uses TRBV20-1 and TRBJ2-2; D might be TRBD1 (6 bases). Written as DNA, the CDR3 is TGCAGTGCTAGAGATGGAGGACAGCCTAACACCGGGGAGCTGTTTTTT. Its translation: CSARDGGQPNTGELFF.